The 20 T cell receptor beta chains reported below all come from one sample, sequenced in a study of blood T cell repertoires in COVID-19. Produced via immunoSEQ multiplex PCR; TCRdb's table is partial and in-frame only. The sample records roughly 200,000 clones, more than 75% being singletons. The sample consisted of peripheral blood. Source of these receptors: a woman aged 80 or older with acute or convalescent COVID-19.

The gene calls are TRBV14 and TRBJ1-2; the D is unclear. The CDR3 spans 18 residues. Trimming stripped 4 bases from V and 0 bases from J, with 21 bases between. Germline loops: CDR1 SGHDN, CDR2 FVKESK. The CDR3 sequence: CASSRRSQSETSNYGYTF. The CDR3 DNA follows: TGTGCCAGCAGCCGACGAAGCCAAAGCGAGACGTCTAACTATGGCTACACCTTC.

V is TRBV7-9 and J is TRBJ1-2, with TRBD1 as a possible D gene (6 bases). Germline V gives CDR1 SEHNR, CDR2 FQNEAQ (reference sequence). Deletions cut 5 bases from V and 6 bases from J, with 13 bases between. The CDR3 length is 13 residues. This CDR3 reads CASSQSRGDGYTF. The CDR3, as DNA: TGTGCCAGCAGCCAGTCCAGGGGCGATGGCTACACCTTC.

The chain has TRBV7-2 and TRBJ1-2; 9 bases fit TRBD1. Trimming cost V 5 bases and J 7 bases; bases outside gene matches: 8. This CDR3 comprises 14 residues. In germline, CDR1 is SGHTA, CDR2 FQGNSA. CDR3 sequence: CASSQDGTGSGYTF. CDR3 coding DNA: TGTGCCAGCAGCCAAGACGGGACAGGGTCTGGCTACACCTTC.

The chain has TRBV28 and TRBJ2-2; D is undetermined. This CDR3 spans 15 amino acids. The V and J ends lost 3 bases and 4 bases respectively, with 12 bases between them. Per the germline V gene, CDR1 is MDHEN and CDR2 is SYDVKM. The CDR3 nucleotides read TGTGCCAGCAGTTTGTCCGGTTGGGCCACCGGGGAGCTGTTTTTT. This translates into CASSLSGWATGELFF.

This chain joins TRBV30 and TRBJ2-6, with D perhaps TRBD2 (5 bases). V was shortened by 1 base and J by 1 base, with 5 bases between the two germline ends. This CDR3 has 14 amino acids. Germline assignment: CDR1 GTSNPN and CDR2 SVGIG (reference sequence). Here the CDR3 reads CAWSAGSGANVLTF. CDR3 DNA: TGTGCCTGGAGTGCGGGGTCTGGGGCCAACGTCCTGACTTTC.

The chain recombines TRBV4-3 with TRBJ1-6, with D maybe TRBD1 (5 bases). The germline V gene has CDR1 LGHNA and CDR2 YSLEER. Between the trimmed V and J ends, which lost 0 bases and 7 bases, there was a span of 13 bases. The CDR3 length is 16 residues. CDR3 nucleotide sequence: TGCGCCAGCAGCCAAGAGCTATCCAGGGTAAATTCACCCCTCCACTTT. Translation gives CASSQELSRVNSPLHF.

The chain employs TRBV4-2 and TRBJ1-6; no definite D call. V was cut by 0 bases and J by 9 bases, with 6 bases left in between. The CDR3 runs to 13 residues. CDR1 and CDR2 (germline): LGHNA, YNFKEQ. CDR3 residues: CASSQDLSSPLHF. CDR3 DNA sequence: TGTGCCAGCAGCCAAGATCTCTCTTCACCCCTCCACTTT.

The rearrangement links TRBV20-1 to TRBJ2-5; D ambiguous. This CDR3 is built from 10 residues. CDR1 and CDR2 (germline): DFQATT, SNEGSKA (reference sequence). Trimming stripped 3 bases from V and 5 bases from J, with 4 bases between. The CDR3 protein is CSAREETQYF. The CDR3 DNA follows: TGCAGTGCTAGGGAGGAGACCCAGTACTTC.

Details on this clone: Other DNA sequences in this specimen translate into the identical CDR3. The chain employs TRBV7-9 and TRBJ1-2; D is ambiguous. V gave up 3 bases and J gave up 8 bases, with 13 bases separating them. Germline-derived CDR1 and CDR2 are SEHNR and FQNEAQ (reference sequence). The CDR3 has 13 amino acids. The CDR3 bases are TGTGCCAGCAGCTTTACGGGAGAGGGAGGCTACACCTTC. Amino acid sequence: CASSFTGEGGYTF.

The CDR3 DNA follows: TGTGCCAGCAGCCAAGATTCCGGCGGTCGCTCCTACAATGAGCAGTTCTTC. Translating gives CASSQDSGGRSYNEQFF. V usage is TRBV4-2 and J usage is TRBJ2-1; no definite D call. CDR1 and CDR2 from the germline V gene are LGHNA and YNFKEQ. The length of the CDR3 is 17 residues. V was clipped by 0 bases and J by 0 bases, with 12 bases between them.

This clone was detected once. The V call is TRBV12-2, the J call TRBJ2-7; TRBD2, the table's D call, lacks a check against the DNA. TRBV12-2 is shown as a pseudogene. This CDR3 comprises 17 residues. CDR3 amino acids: CASRLADDISGIYEQYF. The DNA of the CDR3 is TGTGCAAGTCGCTTAGCCGATGATATTAGCGGGATTTACGAGCAGTACTTC.

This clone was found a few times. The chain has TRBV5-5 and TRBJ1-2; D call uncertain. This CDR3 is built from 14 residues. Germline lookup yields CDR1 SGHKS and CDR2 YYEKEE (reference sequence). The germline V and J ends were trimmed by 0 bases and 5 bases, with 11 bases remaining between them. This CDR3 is CASSLEPGGYGYTF. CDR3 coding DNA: TGTGCCAGCAGCTTGGAACCAGGAGGGTATGGCTACACCTTC.

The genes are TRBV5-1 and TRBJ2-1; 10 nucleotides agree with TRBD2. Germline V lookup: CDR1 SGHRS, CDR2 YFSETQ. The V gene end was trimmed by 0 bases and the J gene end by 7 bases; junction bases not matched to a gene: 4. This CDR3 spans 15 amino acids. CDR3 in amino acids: CASSLVAGGGNEQFF. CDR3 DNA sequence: TGCGCCAGCAGCTTGGTAGCGGGAGGTGGAAATGAGCAGTTCTTC.

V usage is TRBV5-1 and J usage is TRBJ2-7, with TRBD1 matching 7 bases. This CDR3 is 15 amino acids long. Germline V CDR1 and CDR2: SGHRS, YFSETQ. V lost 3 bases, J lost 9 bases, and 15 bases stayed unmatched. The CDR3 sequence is CASSWGRDSLPGQYF. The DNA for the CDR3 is TGCGCCAGCAGCTGGGGCCGGGACAGCCTACCTGGGCAGTACTTC.

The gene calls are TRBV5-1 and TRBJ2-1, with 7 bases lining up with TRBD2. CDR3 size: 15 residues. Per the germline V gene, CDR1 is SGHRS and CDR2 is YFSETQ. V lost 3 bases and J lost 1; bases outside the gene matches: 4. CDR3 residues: CASSSGLPSYNEQFF. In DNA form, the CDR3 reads TGCGCCAGCAGCTCGGGACTACCTTCCTACAATGAGCAGTTCTTC. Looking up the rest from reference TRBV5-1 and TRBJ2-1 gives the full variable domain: KAGVTQTPRYLIKTRGQQVTLSCSPISGHRSVSWYQQTPGQGLQFLFEYFSETQRNKGNFPGRFSGRQFSNSRSEMNVSTLELGDSALYLCASSSGLPSYNEQFFGPGTRLTVL.

CDR3 loop: CASSSPGVQGKYGYTF. The CDR3 bases are TGTGCCAGCAGTTCACCCGGAGTACAGGGGAAGTATGGCTACACCTTC. The V call is TRBV28, the J call TRBJ1-2, with 7 bases identical to TRBD1. The CDR3 is 16 residues long. The J segment lost 5 bases and the V segment lost 4 bases, leaving 13 bases of the junction unmatched. Germline-derived CDR1 and CDR2 are MDHEN and SYDVKM.

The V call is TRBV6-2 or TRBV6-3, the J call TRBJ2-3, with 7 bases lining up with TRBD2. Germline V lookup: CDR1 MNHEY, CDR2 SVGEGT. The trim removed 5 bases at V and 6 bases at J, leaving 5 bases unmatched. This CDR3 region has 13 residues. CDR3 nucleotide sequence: TGTGCCAGCAGTGACGGGGGGAAGGATACGCAGTATTTT. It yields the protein CASSDGGKDTQYF.

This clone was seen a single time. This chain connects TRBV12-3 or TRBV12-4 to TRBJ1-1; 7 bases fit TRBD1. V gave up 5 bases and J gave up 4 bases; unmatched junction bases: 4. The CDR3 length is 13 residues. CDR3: CASSEAGGTEAFF. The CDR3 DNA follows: TGTGCCAGCAGTGAAGCAGGGGGCACTGAAGCTTTCTTT.

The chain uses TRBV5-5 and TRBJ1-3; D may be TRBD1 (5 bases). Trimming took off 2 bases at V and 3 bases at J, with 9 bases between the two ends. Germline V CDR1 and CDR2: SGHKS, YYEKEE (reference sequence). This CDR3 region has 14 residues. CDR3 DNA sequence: TGTGCCAGCAGCTTCGGAGGGGTTGGAAACACCATATATTTT. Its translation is CASSFGGVGNTIYF.

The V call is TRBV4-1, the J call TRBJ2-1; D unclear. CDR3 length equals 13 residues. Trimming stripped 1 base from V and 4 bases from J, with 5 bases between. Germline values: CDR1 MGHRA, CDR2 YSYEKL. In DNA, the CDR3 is TGCGCCAGCAGCCAAGTCAGTTACAATGAGCAGTTCTTC. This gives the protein CASSQVSYNEQFF.